This paragraph covers one T cell receptor beta chain sequence. At one end, the junction sequence differs from germline, possibly due to a read error. Alongside a J-beta primer mix, a sample-barcoded 5' primer served in a second PCR lasting about 7 to 12 cycles. Researchers report that a template-switch adaptor with 12 random nucleotides tagged each cDNA molecule. TCRdb re-derived calls from the 5' RACE reads in MiXCR, one entry per CDR3 protein. The sample has around 690,000 distinct CDR3 sequences; roughly 58% are singletons. The sample originates from a study of blood T cells in healthy people across ages. Total RNA, at least 5.5 micrograms per sample, was extracted from PBMCs. The CDR3 sequence is 15 residues long. Germline V gives CDR1 LNHDA, CDR2 SQIVND (reference sequence).

The sample was blood. This clonotype was obtained from a man in his sixties in good health. The gene calls are TRBV19 and TRBJ2-1, with D possibly TRBD1 on 6 matching bases. DNA of the CDR3: TGTGCCAGTAGTATCTCCACAGGGTGCCACAATGGGCAGTTCTTC. This encodes CASSISTGCHNGQFF.